The 25 T cell receptor beta chains reported below all come from one sample, sequenced in a study of brain metastases from non-small cell lung cancer. Some clones are missing from TCRdb's copy, which holds only in-frame ones; the method was immunoSEQ multiplex PCR. The sample has some 1,000 clones; around 85% are singletons. Sequenced sample: tissue from a brain metastasis. These receptors all stem from a donor at least 40 years old with non-small cell lung cancer.

This clone appeared once. The chain combines TRBV5-1 with TRBJ1-2; 8 nucleotides line up with TRBD1. The CDR3 has 14 amino acids. Trimming at V came to 4 bases and at J to 4 bases, leaving 6 bases not matched to a gene. Per the germline V gene, CDR1 is SGHRS and CDR2 is YFSETQ. CDR3 in DNA: TGCGCCAGCAGCGCTGGACAGGGCAGCTATGGCTACACCTTC. Translation gives CASSAGQGSYGYTF.

The CDR3 protein is CASRTGTTDYEQYF. For the CDR3, the DNA is TGTGCCAGCAGGACCGGGACCACAGACTACGAGCAGTACTTC. The rearrangement uses TRBV28 and TRBJ2-7, with D possibly being TRBD1 or TRBD2 (5 bases each). CDR1 and CDR2 from the germline V gene are MDHEN and SYDVKM. V lost 6 bases to trimming and J lost 3 bases, with 15 bases between them. The CDR3 consists of 14 residues.

The chain combines TRBV6-1 with TRBJ1-5, with D hard to call. Between the trimmed V and J ends, which lost 2 bases and 2 bases, there was a span of 10 bases. The germline V gene has CDR1 MNHNS and CDR2 SASEGT. This CDR3 is 15 amino acids long. This CDR3 is CASSETGIGNQPQHF. For the CDR3, the DNA is TGTGCCAGCAGTGAAACGGGGATTGGCAATCAGCCCCAGCATTTT.

The V and J genes are TRBV15 and TRBJ2-7, with 7 bases matching TRBD1. CDR1 is LNHNV, CDR2 YYDKDF, per germline (reference sequence). Trimming took 2 bases from V and 0 from J; bases not matched to a gene: 7. The CDR3 totals 16 residues. CDR3 protein: CATSRLTGFSSYEQYF. The CDR3 bases are TGTGCCACCAGCAGACTGACAGGGTTTAGCTCCTACGAGCAGTACTTC.

The chain links TRBV28 to TRBJ2-7; a possible D gene is TRBD1 (6 bases). CDR1 is MDHEN, CDR2 SYDVKM, per germline. This CDR3 has 13 residues. V lost 6 bases, J lost 2 bases, and 11 bases lay in between. CDR3 in amino acids: CASSPGQPYEQYF. CDR3 coding DNA: TGTGCCAGCAGCCCAGGACAGCCCTACGAGCAGTACTTC. Complete variable domain (other parts from reference TRBV28 and TRBJ2-7): DVKVTQSSRYLVKRTGEKVFLECVQDMDHENMFWYRQDPGLGLRLIYFSYDVKMKEKGDIPEGYSVSREKKERFSLILESASTNQTSMYLCASSPGQPYEQYFGPGTRLTVT.

This clone was counted once. The chain has TRBV5-5 and TRBJ1-4, with 7 bases that match TRBD1. The germline CDR1 and CDR2 sequences are SGHKS and YYEKEE (reference sequence). V lost 2 bases to trimming and J lost 6 bases; unmatched junction nucleotides: 4. The CDR3 has 14 residues. The CDR3 region has the DNA TGTGCCAGCAGCTTTACAGGGACAGATGAAAAACTGTTTTTT. It translates to CASSFTGTDEKLFF.

The chain is built from TRBV7-9 and TRBJ2-5; the D call may be TRBD1 or TRBD2 (8 bases each). The CDR3 spans 17 residues. Looked up from germline, CDR1 is SEHNR and CDR2 is FQNEAQ (reference sequence). V was cut by 2 bases and J by 1 base, with 17 bases left in between. The CDR3 reads CASSLYSGTGVQETQYF. CDR3 nucleotide sequence: TGTGCCAGCAGCTTATATAGCGGGACAGGAGTCCAAGAGACCCAGTACTTC.

The rearrangement joins TRBV7-2 to TRBJ1-2; possible D gene TRBD1, 5 bases. This CDR3 is built from 16 residues. Germline CDR1 is SGHTA and CDR2 is FQGNSA. With 1 base removed from V and 2 bases from J, the gap between germline ends came to 14 bases. Here the CDR3 DNA reads TGTGCCAGCAGCTTAGACGAATGGGCAGGGAACTATGGCTACACCTTC. Encoded protein: CASSLDEWAGNYGYTF.

The J gene is TRBJ1-1, the V gene TRBV29-1, with 9 bases that match TRBD1. V shed 0 bases and J 1 base; nucleotides not matched to a gene: 3. Looked up from germline, CDR1 is SQVTM and CDR2 is ANQGSEA. The CDR3 is 15 residues long. CDR3 bases: TGCAGCGTTGAAGAGCCGGGACAGGGGAACACTGAAGCTTTCTTT. Translation: CSVEEPGQGNTEAFF.

The chain couples TRBV18 to TRBJ1-3, with a weak D call TRBD1 (6 bases). The CDR3 runs to 15 residues. Trimming stripped 3 bases from V and 0 bases from J, with 9 bases between. Germline V gives CDR1 KGHSH, CDR2 LQKENI. CDR3 protein: CASSPGGLSGNTIYF. In nucleotides, the CDR3 is TGTGCCAGCTCACCGGGGGGCCTCTCTGGAAACACCATATATTTT.

The rearrangement joins TRBV18 to TRBJ1-1; D unclear. This CDR3 region has 14 residues. Trimming cost V 6 bases and J 1 base, with 12 bases left between them. Germline CDR1 and CDR2: KGHSH and LQKENI. CDR3 protein: CASSPRRGNTEAFF. The CDR3 bases are TGTGCCAGCTCCCCCCGACGGGGGAACACTGAAGCTTTCTTT.

To note about this clone: A much larger clonotype is one base distant, so this may be a read error. The J gene is TRBJ1-5, the V gene TRBV3-1 (or the pseudogene TRBV3-2); 8 bases are a match to TRBD1. Germline assignment: CDR1 LGHDT and CDR2 YNNKEL (reference sequence). Losses at the gene ends were 1 base for V and 7 bases for J; bases not matched to a gene: 6. This CDR3 is 15 amino acids long. CDR3 protein: CASSQGQGKKQPQHF. In DNA, the CDR3 is TGTGCCAGCAGCCAAGGACAGGGGAAAAAGCAGCCCCAGCATTTT.

J is TRBJ2-3 and V is TRBV19, with D maybe TRBD1 (6 bases). The CDR3 totals 12 residues. Germline loops: CDR1 LNHDA, CDR2 SQIVND (reference sequence). The V gene lost 5 bases and the J gene lost 6 bases, with 9 bases spanning the gap. The DNA of the CDR3 is TGTGCCAGTAGTGAAACAGGGGATACGCAGTATTTT. Protein product: CASSETGDTQYF.

The chain recombines TRBV4-1 with TRBJ1-3; no clear D gene. In germline, CDR1 is MGHRA, CDR2 YSYEKL. This CDR3 has 16 residues. Trimming removed 4 bases at V and 4 bases at J, with 17 bases between. The CDR3, as DNA: TGCGCCAGCAGCCCAACGACCGCGCTGACGGGAAACACCATATATTTT. This translates into CASSPTTALTGNTIYF.

The sample holds one count of this clone. The rearrangement links TRBV19 to TRBJ1-1; D is ambiguous. The V end was cut by 0 bases, the J end by 4 bases, with 12 bases between. CDR1 is LNHDA and CDR2 is SQIVND in the germline V gene (reference sequence). The CDR3 consists of 15 residues. DNA of the CDR3: TGTGCCAGTAGTATAGAGAGCCTCGGAATCACTGAAGCTTTCTTT. Protein: CASSIESLGITEAFF.

The V gene is TRBV19, the J gene TRBJ2-4; 7 positions match TRBD1. The CDR3 sequence is 15 residues long. The germline gives CDR1 LNHDA, CDR2 SQIVND (reference sequence). Trimming cost V 5 bases and J 4 bases; bases outside gene matches: 8. Here the CDR3 reads CASSPHRDRKNIQYF. In nucleotides, the CDR3 is TGTGCCAGTAGTCCCCACCGGGACAGAAAAAACATTCAGTACTTC.

The J gene is TRBJ1-2, the V gene TRBV10-3; TRBD1 is a possible D gene (5 bases). Germline-derived CDR1 and CDR2 are ENHRY and SYGVKD. CDR3 length: 13 residues. V shed 2 bases and J shed 3 bases, with 7 bases lying between them. CDR3 sequence: CAISEGGDYGYTF. CDR3 nucleotides: TGTGCCATCAGTGAGGGAGGGGACTATGGCTACACCTTC.

Notes on this clone: Mismatch with germline at one junction end may stem from a read error. This sequence joins TRBV6-2 or TRBV6-3 and TRBJ2-7, with D perhaps matching TRBD1 (6 bases). The length of the CDR3 is 13 residues. CDR1 MNHEY and CDR2 SVGEGT come from the germline V gene. The CDR3 nucleotides are TGTGCCAGCAGTTTGACAGGATCCTACAAGCAGTACTTC. Amino acid sequence: CASSLTGSYKQYF.

This chain connects TRBV18 to TRBJ2-6, with D perhaps TRBD2 (5 bases). The germline V and J ends were trimmed by 2 bases and 0 bases, with 20 bases remaining between them. Germline CDR1 is KGHSH and CDR2 is LQKENI. The CDR3 has 20 residues. CDR3 region: CASSPDKVRAWISGANVLTF. CDR3 nucleotide sequence: TGTGCCAGCTCACCAGATAAAGTGAGGGCCTGGATCTCTGGGGCCAACGTCCTGACTTTC. Full variable domain (rest looked up from reference TRBV18 and TRBJ2-6): NAGVMQNPRHLVRRRGQEARLRCSPMKGHSHVYWYRQLPEEGLKFMVYLQKENIIDESGMPKERFSAEFPKEGPSILRIQQVVRGDSAAYFCASSPDKVRAWISGANVLTFGAGSRLTVL.

This clone has just one count. The genes are TRBV28 and TRBJ1-5; D perhaps matches TRBD1 (5 bases). Trimming removed 2 bases from V and 7 bases from J, with 9 bases in between. The CDR3 extends over 13 amino acids. CDR1 MDHEN and CDR2 SYDVKM come from the germline V gene. The CDR3, as DNA: TGTGCCAGCAGTTTAGTGGGGGGACAGCCCCAGCATTTT. Translation: CASSLVGGQPQHF.

In its sample, this clone was seen a few times. The chain couples TRBV3-1 (or the pseudogene TRBV3-2) to TRBJ2-4, with D perhaps TRBD2 (5 bases). This CDR3 has 18 amino acids. In germline, CDR1 is LGHDT, CDR2 YNNKEL (reference sequence). Trimming took off 4 bases at V and 0 bases at J, with 19 bases between the two ends. This CDR3 is CASSREEEVLLAKNIQYF. In nucleotides, the CDR3 is TGTGCCAGCAGCCGGGAAGAGGAGGTACTTCTAGCCAAAAACATTCAGTACTTC.

V usage is TRBV28 and J usage is TRBJ1-4, with D tentatively TRBD1 (5 bases). V lost 5 bases and J 2 bases, leaving 12 bases between the germline ends. Germline V gene data show CDR1 as MDHEN and CDR2 as SYDVKM. This CDR3 has 15 amino acids. Here the CDR3 DNA reads TGTGCCAGCAGTGTCGGGGGAACGACTAATGAAAAACTGTTTTTT. Encoded protein: CASSVGGTTNEKLFF.

The chain combines TRBV7-2 with TRBJ2-7; D may be TRBD2 (5 bases). Germline V lookup: CDR1 SGHTA, CDR2 FQGNSA. This CDR3 contains 15 residues. Trimming shortened V by 5 bases and J by 0 bases, and 14 bases separated the two germline ends. CDR3 loop: CASSPLRGYSYEQYF. The DNA of the CDR3 is TGTGCCAGCAGCCCTCTCCGGGGTTACTCCTACGAGCAGTACTTC.

This clone was seen a few times. CDR3 in amino acids: CASSLKPSGANVLTF. The CDR3 nucleotides are TGTGCCAGCAGTTTAAAACCATCTGGGGCCAACGTCCTGACTTTC. The chain employs TRBV27 and TRBJ2-6; D is undetermined. The V and J ends lost 2 bases and 1 base respectively, with 6 bases between them. Germline-derived CDR1 and CDR2 are MNHEY and SMNVEV (reference sequence). This CDR3 comprises 15 residues. The entire variable domain, with the rest obtained from reference TRBV27 and TRBJ2-6, is as follows: EAQVTQNPRYLITVTGKKLTVTCSQNMNHEYMSWYRQDPGLGLRQIYYSMNVEVTDKGDVPEGYKVSRKEKRNFPLILESPSPNQTSLYFCASSLKPSGANVLTFGAGSRLTVL.

The chain recombines TRBV6-6 with TRBJ2-1; no definite D call. From germline, CDR1 is MNHNY and CDR2 SVGAGI (reference sequence). This CDR3 has 15 residues. Trimming removed 2 bases at V and 0 bases at J, with 8 bases between. The CDR3 protein is CASSYEASSYNEQFF. CDR3 DNA: TGTGCCAGCAGTTACGAGGCGAGCTCCTACAATGAGCAGTTCTTC.